These T cell receptor beta chains were read from a single sample in a study of blood T cell repertoires in COVID-19. Libraries were prepared by immunoSEQ multiplex PCR; TCRdb keeps only in-frame clonotypes and omits some of them. The repertoire holds 170,000 or so clones, with 90% as singletons. Sequenced material: peripheral blood. The receptors here all came from a man aged 45-65 years with acute or convalescent COVID-19. Both conserved end residues are part of each CDR3. The D gene is left open where the match is weak. Not all rows give a size; the values are once, few, many and, for expanded clones, a class.

size: .; V: TRBV19; D: TRBD1; length: 14; J: TRBJ1-4; DNA: TGTGCCAGTAGTCCACAGGGGTTGTTGGAAAAACTGTTTTTT; CDR3: CASSPQGLLEKLFF
size: .; V: TRBV28; D: .; length: 16; J: TRBJ1-4; DNA: TGTGCCAGCAGTTTATTCGCCGGGGGTCCTAATGAAAAACTGTTTTTT; CDR3: CASSLFAGGPNEKLFF
size: .; V: TRBV10-3; D: .; length: 13; J: TRBJ2-3; DNA: TGTGCCATCAGTGTTCGGGGTGAAGATACGCAGTATTTT; CDR3: CAISVRGEDTQYF
size: once; V: TRBV7-3; D: TRBD2; length: 15; J: TRBJ2-5; DNA: TGTGCCAGCAGCCGCGGGACTAGCGTAAGAGAGACCCAGTACTTC; CDR3: CASSRGTSVRETQYF
size: .; V: TRBV4-1; D: .; length: 14; J: TRBJ2-1; DNA: TGCGCCAGCAGCCAAGATACTGCGGTCAATGAGCAGTTCTTC; CDR3: CASSQDTAVNEQFF
size: .; V: TRBV28; D: TRBD1; length: 13; J: TRBJ2-7; DNA: TGTGCCAGCAGTCTGACAGGGTTGAACGAGCAGTACTTC; CDR3: CASSLTGLNEQYF
size: .; V: TRBV19; D: .; length: 15; J: TRBJ2-1; DNA: TGTGCCAGTAACGACCGGGGAGGTGCCTACAATGAGCAGTTCTTC; CDR3: CASNDRGGAYNEQFF
size: .; V: TRBV20-1; D: .; length: 14; J: TRBJ1-4; DNA: TGCAGTGCTAGTGGCGGAAGCCTATTGGGAAAACTGTTTTTT; CDR3: CSASGGSLLGKLFF
size: .; V: TRBV6-5; D: .; length: 14; J: TRBJ2-1; DNA: TGTGCCAGCAGTACAGGGCCTCCGGTCAATGAGCAGTTCTTC; CDR3: CASSTGPPVNEQFF
size: .; V: TRBV27; D: TRBD1; length: 17; J: TRBJ1-2; DNA: TGTGCCAGCAGTCCCCGACAGGGGGCCCGTGCTAACTATGGCTACACCTTC; CDR3: CASSPRQGARANYGYTF